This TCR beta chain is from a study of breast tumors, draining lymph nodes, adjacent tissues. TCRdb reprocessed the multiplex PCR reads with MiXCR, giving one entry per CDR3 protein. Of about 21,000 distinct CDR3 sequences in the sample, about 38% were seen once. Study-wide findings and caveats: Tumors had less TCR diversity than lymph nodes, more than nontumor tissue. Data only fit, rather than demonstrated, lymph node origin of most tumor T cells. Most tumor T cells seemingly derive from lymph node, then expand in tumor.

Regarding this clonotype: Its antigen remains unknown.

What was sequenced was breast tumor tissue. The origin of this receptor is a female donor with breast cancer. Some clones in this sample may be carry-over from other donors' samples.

CDR3 coding DNA: TGTGCCAGCAGCAGACGACTAGCGGGGGGCACAGATACGCAGTATTTT. Protein: CASSRRLAGGTDTQYF. The chain carries TRBV7-2 and TRBJ2-3; 12 bases match TRBD2. Trimming took 5 bases from V and 1 from J; bases not matched to a gene: 4. The CDR3 runs to 16 residues. Germline loops: CDR1 SGHTA, CDR2 FQGNSA.